Below are 32 T cell receptor beta chains sequenced from a single sample in a study of blood T cell repertoires in COVID-19 (TCRdb year 2020). Libraries were built with the immunoSEQ multiplex PCR assay. TCRdb re-hosts the immuneACCESS table, in-frame sequences only. Its copies lack some clones; in the studies checked, an unresolved V gene accounts for under half of them, and the cause for the rest is not known. The sample table holds fewer than 40,000 clones, of which 81% were seen once. 3% to 3.5% of the sample is held by the ten biggest clonotypes. The sample was peripheral blood. These receptors were collected from a man between 65 and 79 years old with COVID-19, enrolled during active disease.

The chain has TRBV12-3 or TRBV12-4 and TRBJ2-5; 8 nucleotides align to TRBD1. The CDR3 contains 11 residues. V lost 3 bases to trimming and J lost 12 bases; unmatched junction nucleotides: 3. The CDR3 protein is CASSLRGQEYF. For the CDR3, the DNA is TGTGCCAGCAGTTTGCGGGGACAGGAGTACTTC.

This chain uses TRBV11-3 with TRBJ2-3; tentative D call: TRBD1 (5 bases). V shed 7 bases and J shed 5 bases, with 19 bases lying between them. Germline V gene data show CDR1 as SGHNT and CDR2 as YENEEA. CDR3 length: 15 residues. DNA of the CDR3: TGTGCCAGCATACCTCAACAGGAGCAACAAGATACGCAGTATTTT. It codes for CASIPQQEQQDTQYF.

The chain links TRBV30 to TRBJ2-1, with 9 bases matching TRBD1. Germline trimming cut 4 bases from V and 5 bases from J; bases unmatched to any gene: 9. The CDR3 is 15 amino acids. Germline CDR1 reads GTSNPN; CDR2 reads SVGIG (reference sequence). This CDR3 reads CAWNNRGLFHNEQFF. The CDR3 coding sequence is TGTGCCTGGAATAACAGGGGGCTTTTCCACAATGAGCAGTTCTTC. Based on the CDR3 plus reference TRBV30 and TRBJ2-1, the full variable domain is SQTIHQWPATLVQPVGSPLSLECTVEGTSNPNLYWYRQAAGRGLQLLFYSVGIGQISSEVPQNLSASRPQDRQFILSSKKLLLSDSGFYLCAWNNRGLFHNEQFFGPGTRLTVL.

This clone is labeled medium-sized. V gene TRBV4-2 combines with J gene TRBJ1-1, with no clear D. The CDR3 runs 16 residues. Germline V CDR1 and CDR2: LGHNA, YNFKEQ. Trimming cost V 0 bases and J 5 bases, with 16 bases left between them. CDR3 amino acids: CASSQDRRGSRTEAFF. Written as DNA, the CDR3 is TGTGCCAGCAGCCAAGATAGGCGGGGATCTAGGACTGAAGCTTTCTTT.

The gene calls are TRBV2 and TRBJ1-1; weak D call: TRBD1 (5 bases). The germline V gene has CDR1 SNHLY and CDR2 FYNNEI. The CDR3 consists of 15 residues. V was trimmed by 1 base and J by 4 bases, leaving 13 bases between them. CDR3 nucleotides: TGTGCCAGCAGTGAAGTGCAGGGATTCCCCACTGAAGCTTTCTTT. This encodes CASSEVQGFPTEAFF.

The genes are TRBV18 and TRBJ2-1; 8 nucleotides align to TRBD1. Germline assignment: CDR1 KGHSH and CDR2 LQKENI. This CDR3 region has 15 residues. Losses at the gene ends were 3 bases for V and 7 bases for J; bases not matched to a gene: 8. The CDR3 protein is CASSPGQELLNEQFF. The CDR3, as DNA: TGTGCCAGCTCACCGGGACAGGAGTTGTTGAATGAGCAGTTCTTC.

The genes are TRBV3-1 (or the pseudogene TRBV3-2) and TRBJ2-5; 11 bases match TRBD1. Germline CDR1 reads LGHDT; CDR2 reads YNNKEL (reference sequence). CDR3 size: 18 residues. Losses at the gene ends were 1 base for V and 3 bases for J; bases not matched to a gene: 10. CDR3 protein: CASSQVPFPGQGEETQYF. CDR3 nucleotide sequence: TGTGCCAGCAGCCAAGTCCCGTTCCCGGGACAGGGGGAAGAGACCCAGTACTTC.

The rearrangement uses TRBV11-3 and TRBJ2-2; 14 bases map to TRBD2. The germline V gene encodes CDR1 SGHNT and CDR2 YENEEA. This CDR3 comprises 19 residues. J was trimmed by 6 bases and V by 1 base; bases with no gene match: 10. CDR3: CASSLARGLAGASSGELFF. The CDR3 nucleotides read TGTGCCAGCAGCTTAGCCCGGGGACTAGCGGGAGCCTCGTCCGGGGAGCTGTTTTTT. Drawing the rest from reference TRBV11-3 and TRBJ2-2, the complete variable domain is EAGVVQSPRYKIIEKKQPVAFWCNPISGHNTLYWYLQNLGQGPELLIRYENEEAVDDSQLPKDRFSAERLKGVDSTLKIQPAELGDSAVYLCASSLARGLAGASSGELFFGEGSRLTVL.

The rearrangement uses TRBV2 and TRBJ1-1, with 9 bases fitting TRBD1. Germline V lookup: CDR1 SNHLY, CDR2 FYNNEI. CDR3 length: 15 residues. J lost 4 bases, V lost 6 bases, and 9 bases had no gene match. CDR3 residues: CASRDRGSVGTEAFF. CDR3 nucleotide sequence: TGTGCCAGCAGGGACAGGGGATCAGTGGGCACTGAAGCTTTCTTT.

The V gene is TRBV7-9, the J gene TRBJ2-1; 9 bases map to TRBD2. In germline, CDR1 is SEHNR, CDR2 FQNEAQ (reference sequence). CDR3 length equals 15 residues. The V and J ends lost 4 bases and 8 bases, in that order; junction bases with no gene match: 9. The CDR3 bases are TGTGCCAGCAGCTCACAGAGGCTAGCGGGATATGAGCAGTTCTTC. Encoded protein: CASSSQRLAGYEQFF.

In this sample, this clone turned up once. CDR3 sequence: CASSLGGDPTDTQYF. CDR3 coding DNA: TGCGCCAGCAGCTTGGGGGGGGACCCCACAGATACGCAGTATTTT. The V call is TRBV5-1, the J call TRBJ2-3; maybe TRBD2 (6 bases). CDR1 SGHRS and CDR2 YFSETQ come from the germline V gene. There are 15 residues in the CDR3. Trimming pared 0 bases from V and 2 bases from J, leaving 10 bases between.

V and J are TRBV5-5 and TRBJ2-7; unclear D gene. Trimming shortened V by 3 bases and J by 0 bases, and 13 bases separated the two germline ends. Germline values: CDR1 SGHKS, CDR2 YYEKEE (reference sequence). This CDR3 comprises 15 residues. CDR3 region: CASSSGADSSYEQYF. CDR3 DNA sequence: TGTGCCAGCAGCTCCGGTGCGGATAGCTCCTACGAGCAGTACTTC. The entire variable domain, with the rest obtained from reference TRBV5-5 and TRBJ2-7, is as follows: DAGVTQSPTHLIKTRGQQVTLRCSPISGHKSVSWYQQVLGQGPQFIFQYYEKEERGRGNFPDRFSARQFPNYSSELNVNALLLGDSALYLCASSSGADSSYEQYFGPGTRLTVT.

The rearrangement links TRBV28 to TRBJ1-2; D is perhaps TRBD1 (5 bases). Germline V gene lookup returns CDR1 MDHEN and CDR2 SYDVKM. V lost 7 bases, J lost 1 base, and 16 bases lay in between. This CDR3 is built from 15 residues. DNA of the CDR3: TGTGCCAGCAATCTCGGGGGTCGCAGTAACTATGGCTACACCTTC. It yields the protein CASNLGGRSNYGYTF.

The chain couples TRBV28 to TRBJ1-1; TRBD1 matches 8 bases. With 2 bases clipped from V and 6 bases from J, the junction kept 8 bases outside the gene matches. This CDR3 comprises 15 residues. Germline-derived CDR1 and CDR2 are MDHEN and SYDVKM. The CDR3 loop reads CASSLPPGQGAEAFF. In nucleotides, the CDR3 is TGTGCCAGCAGTTTACCGCCCGGACAGGGCGCTGAAGCTTTCTTT.

DNA for the CDR3: TGTGCCAGCTCAAGGGCGGGTCAGCCCCAGCATTTT. Translated, it gives CASSRAGQPQHF. The chain links TRBV11-2 to TRBJ1-5; D not resolved. The CDR3 sequence is 12 residues long. The germline V and J ends were trimmed by 8 bases and 6 bases, with 11 bases remaining between them. Germline V lookup: CDR1 SGHAT, CDR2 FQNNGV.

This sequence joins TRBV5-1 and TRBJ2-3, with 8 bases fitting TRBD2. Per the germline V gene, CDR1 is SGHRS and CDR2 is YFSETQ. V shed 5 bases and J 4 bases; nucleotides not matched to a gene: 9. The CDR3 covers 15 residues. This CDR3 reads CASRRLAFASDTQYF. CDR3 DNA sequence: TGCGCCAGCAGGAGACTAGCGTTCGCTTCAGATACGCAGTATTTT. The variable domain in full, completed from reference TRBV5-1 and TRBJ2-3, reads KAGVTQTPRYLIKTRGQQVTLSCSPISGHRSVSWYQQTPGQGLQFLFEYFSETQRNKGNFPGRFSGRQFSNSRSEMNVSTLELGDSALYLCASRRLAFASDTQYFGPGTRLTVL.

The gene calls are TRBV7-2 and TRBJ1-1, with 9 bases aligning to TRBD1. Germline CDR1 reads SGHTA; CDR2 reads FQGNSA. This CDR3 is built from 17 residues. J was trimmed by 7 bases and V by 1 base; bases with no gene match: 13. In DNA form, the CDR3 reads TGTGCCAGCAGCTTAGAGGGACAGGGAAATTTGGTCCGTGAAGCTTTCTTT. It translates to CASSLEGQGNLVREAFF.

The rearrangement joins TRBV7-2 to TRBJ2-2; D unclear. Trimming stripped 5 bases from V and 7 bases from J, with 11 bases between. The V gene's germline CDR1 is SGHTA and CDR2 FQGNSA. The CDR3 runs to 13 residues. CDR3 loop: CASSLGVRGELFF. CDR3 nucleotides: TGTGCCAGCAGCCTCGGAGTTCGCGGGGAGCTGTTTTTT.

The V and J genes are TRBV28 and TRBJ1-5; TRBD1 aligns across 7 bases. The CDR3 length is 14 residues. CDR1 is MDHEN and CDR2 is SYDVKM in the germline V gene. J lost 2 bases, V lost 5 bases, and 3 bases had no gene match. The CDR3 reads CASSDTGGNQPQHF. Written as DNA, the CDR3 is TGTGCCAGCAGTGACACAGGGGGCAATCAGCCCCAGCATTTT.

This clone has just a few counts. V usage is TRBV29-1 and J usage is TRBJ1-4; perhaps TRBD1 as D (6 bases). The ends were cut back, 4 bases at V and 4 bases at J, with 7 bases in the middle. The CDR3 consists of 12 residues. Germline CDR1 reads SQVTM; CDR2 reads ANQGSEA. Here the CDR3 DNA reads TGCAGCGTTGTACAGGGTAATGAAAAACTGTTTTTT. This codes for CSVVQGNEKLFF.

The rearrangement links TRBV5-4 to TRBJ1-4, with a weak D call TRBD1 (6 bases). V was cut by 2 bases and J by 10 bases, with 15 bases left in between. This CDR3 is built from 14 residues. Germline CDR1 reads SGHNT; CDR2 reads YYREEE (reference sequence). The CDR3 DNA reads as TGTGCCAGCAGCTTCGGGACAAGGGATGGAAAACTGTTTTTT. Translation gives CASSFGTRDGKLFF.

The V and J genes are TRBV10-3 and TRBJ1-1, with D unresolved. The CDR3 has 15 amino acids. The V gene's germline CDR1 is ENHRY and CDR2 SYGVKD. The germline V and J ends were trimmed by 3 bases and 6 bases, with 17 bases remaining between them. The DNA for the CDR3 is TGTGCCATCAGTGAATCCCAAACCGGAAGCGCTGAAGCTTTCTTT. Translated: CAISESQTGSAEAFF.

This clone was counted a few times. The V and J genes are TRBV28 and TRBJ1-1; D uncertain. V lost 7 bases, J lost 4 bases, and 10 bases lay in between. Germline CDR1 reads MDHEN; CDR2 reads SYDVKM. The CDR3 runs 12 residues. The CDR3 spells CASILPGTEAFF. The DNA of the CDR3 is TGTGCCAGCATCCTTCCAGGCACTGAAGCTTTCTTT.

The chain couples TRBV5-6 to TRBJ1-5; 11 positions agree with TRBD1. Germline lookup yields CDR1 SGHDT and CDR2 YYEEEE. The V segment lost 3 bases and the J segment 6 bases; nucleotides outside the gene matches: 5. The CDR3 loop spans 15 amino acids. The CDR3, as DNA: TGTGCCAGCAGCTCGAGGACAGGGGGCGGTCAGCCCCAGCATTTT. Translated: CASSSRTGGGQPQHF.

This chain links TRBV3-1 (or the pseudogene TRBV3-2) with TRBJ2-5, with D tentatively TRBD2 (7 bases). Trimming removed 4 bases at V and 5 bases at J, with 20 bases between. Germline CDR1 and CDR2: LGHDT and YNNKEL (reference sequence). The length of the CDR3 is 16 residues. The CDR3 coding sequence is TGTGCCAGCAGCCGACGTGGGCGGGAGAGGGGGGAGACCCAGTACTTC. Residues: CASSRRGRERGETQYF.

The chain has TRBV9 and TRBJ2-2; TRBD2 matches 13 bases. With 4 bases clipped from V and 3 bases from J, the junction kept 0 bases outside the gene matches. Germline CDR1 and CDR2: SGDLS and YYNGEE. The CDR3 extends over 15 amino acids. DNA for the CDR3: TGTGCCAGCAGCACTAGCGGGAGGGACACCGGGGAGCTGTTTTTT. Translated: CASSTSGRDTGELFF. The whole variable domain, remainder taken from reference TRBV9 and TRBJ2-2, is DSGVTQTPKHLITATGQRVTLRCSPRSGDLSVYWYQQSLDQGLQFLIQYYNGEERAKGNILERFSAQQFPDLHSELNLSSLELGDSALYFCASSTSGRDTGELFFGEGSRLTVL.

This chain connects TRBV19 to TRBJ2-1, with D hard to call. V lost 3 bases and J 7 bases, leaving 16 bases between the germline ends. This CDR3 has 15 residues. In germline, CDR1 is LNHDA, CDR2 SQIVND (reference sequence). The CDR3: CASSIRSLPRNEQFF. The CDR3 bases are TGTGCCAGTAGTATCCGCTCACTCCCCCGGAATGAGCAGTTCTTC.

The V call is TRBV27, the J call TRBJ2-5; D call uncertain. The CDR3 contains 14 residues. V was trimmed by 3 bases and J by 1 base, leaving 9 bases between them. Looked up from germline, CDR1 is MNHEY and CDR2 is SMNVEV (reference sequence). In DNA form, the CDR3 reads TGTGCCAGCAGTTTGACATCACCCCAAGAGACCCAGTACTTC. It translates to CASSLTSPQETQYF.

The chain couples TRBV11-3 to TRBJ2-7; D might be TRBD2 (6 bases). The V gene lost 1 base and the J gene lost 5 bases, with 18 bases spanning the gap. CDR3 length equals 16 residues. CDR1 is SGHNT, CDR2 YENEEA, per germline. The CDR3 loop reads CASSLGGWASANEQYF. The CDR3 DNA is TGTGCCAGCAGCTTAGGCGGTTGGGCTAGCGCGAACGAGCAGTACTTC.

The rearrangement uses TRBV3-1 (or the pseudogene TRBV3-2) and TRBJ1-5; D is ambiguous. This CDR3 has 12 amino acids. The germline V and J ends were trimmed by 0 bases and 10 bases, with 7 bases remaining between them. Germline CDR1 reads LGHDT; CDR2 reads YNNKEL (reference sequence). The CDR3 region has the DNA TGTGCCAGCAGCCAAGATCTCGGTCCCCAGCATTTT. Amino acid sequence: CASSQDLGPQHF.

The rearrangement joins TRBV28 to TRBJ1-4; 7 nucleotides align to TRBD1. Germline-derived CDR1 and CDR2 are MDHEN and SYDVKM. This CDR3 has 15 amino acids. V lost 7 bases, J lost 4 bases, and 9 bases stayed unmatched. CDR3 sequence: CASMAPGQLNEKLFF. The CDR3 bases are TGTGCCAGCATGGCCCCGGGACAGCTTAATGAAAAACTGTTTTTT.

The CDR3 is CASSSEGSGSYNEQFF. The DNA of the CDR3 is TGTGCCAGCAGCTCGGAGGGCAGCGGATCATACAATGAGCAGTTCTTC. The J gene is TRBJ2-1, the V gene TRBV9; the D gene is possibly TRBD2 (6 bases). This CDR3 spans 16 amino acids. Germline values: CDR1 SGDLS, CDR2 YYNGEE. Trimming took off 4 bases at V and 4 bases at J, with 18 bases between the two ends.